This T cell receptor (beta chain) was identified during a study of T-cell reconstitution after alpha-beta-depleted transplantation in children (dated by TCRdb to 2016 to 2018). In the study overall: Using TCR repertoire profiling, the study quantitatively followed how T-cell immune reconstitution unfolded in children after TCRalphabeta/CD19-depleted allogeneic hematopoietic cell transplantation. The paper's findings and limits, for the study overall: In some patients, high TCRbeta diversity at day 60 was attributed to recipient T cells and intrathymic progenitors that had survived conditioning. The frequencies of hyperexpanded clones fell over the following months, and after one year, T-cell counts and TCRbeta diversity were mostly attributed to newly produced T cells. The apparently early alphabetaT-cell count recovery about two months after transplant was reportedly dependent on only several hundred rapidly expanded clones derived from non-depleted graft cells.

Library creation used PCR. Sequencer: Illumina HiSeq 2500. TCR libraries were prepared with molecular barcoding, using unique molecular identifiers to normalize TCRbeta repertoire quantification. The raw public data were reprocessed by TCRdb itself: fastp quality trimming at Q25, MiXCR clonotype calling, in-frame beta chains only. Entries that share a CDR3 protein sequence are merged under the most common genes and DNA. This sample is represented by about 130,000 distinct CDR3 sequences; roughly 9.7% of them were singletons. Of the sample, approximately 25% falls within the top ten clones. The CDR3 measures 15 amino acids from cysteine to phenylalanine. Left in the record is the CDR3 DNA by itself, 45 bases read in frame from the first base. For this chain, trimming is 6 bases at the V end and 4 bases at the J end, and the number of junction bases without a gene match is 10. CDR1 and CDR2 (DFQATT, SNEGSKA) derive from the germline V gene (reference sequence).

Details on this clonotype: Its target antigen remains unknown. No base qualities exist here, and no much larger clone lies one base off it.

The sample's treatment or condition label, in plain terms: allogeneic hematopoietic cell transplantation with graft depleted of TCRalphabeta T cells and CD19 B cells. Transplant recipients were children who received TCRalphabeta/CD19-depleted allogeneic hematopoietic cell grafts. The receptor's source is a girl less than two years old who had a stem cell transplant for combined immunodeficiency, so the T cells may come from the graft donor. The rearranged segments are TRBV20-1 and TRBJ1-5; TRBD1 matches 9 bases in the middle. This material consisted of PBMCs, mostly from graft donor cells, taken 180 days after TCRalphabeta/CD19-depleted stem cell transplant. The CDR3 has the sequence CSARQRGTGNQPQHF. The DNA is TGCAGTGCCCGACAAAGGGGGACAGGGAATCAGCCCCAGCATTTT.